The rows below give T cell receptor beta chains drawn from one sample of a study of patients and donors after allogeneic stem cell transplantation. TCRdb recomputed calls from the RT-PCR reads with MiXCR, one row per CDR3 protein. The top ten clones hold 5% to 7.5% of a sample with about 960,000 distinct CDR3 sequences, 15% to 20% of them seen once. Sequencing input: blood, either unsorted or a sorted T cell fraction (not recorded which). All receptors come from a human donor who was either an allogeneic HSCT recipient or a stem cell or donor lymphocyte infusion donor (not recorded which). It is not recorded whose cells these are; they may come from a transplant donor. The CDR3 runs from the conserved cysteine through the conserved F or W. Each record gives: D gene, J gene, clone size, V gene, CDR3 DNA, CDR3 protein. A D gene is named only where the DNA matches it firmly. Some rows have no size entry. The others give once, few or many, or a class for an expanded clone.

NA	TRBJ2-5	NA	TRBV5-1	TGCGCCAGCAGCTCCTCCACTCGCGGGGAAACCCAGTACTTC	CASSSSTRGETQYF
NA	TRBJ2-1	NA	TRBV6-2/TRBV6-3	TGTGCCAGCAGTTTCTCGCGGGCCAACAATGAGCAGTTCTTC	CASSFSRANNEQFF
NA	TRBJ2-5	NA	TRBV20-1	TGCAGTGCCCCCGGGTCCTGGGAAGAGACCCAGTACTTC	CSAPGSWEETQYF
NA	TRBJ1-6	once	TRBV3-1	TGTGCCAGCAGCCAAGATTCGGGGGTCTACAATTCACCCCTCCACTTT	CASSQDSGVYNSPLHF
NA	TRBJ2-7	NA	TRBV6-5	TGTGCCAGCAGTTACTCGATCCGAGAGGTCTCCGAGCAGTACTTC	CASSYSIREVSEQYF
NA	TRBJ1-5	few	TRBV28	TGTGCCAGCAGTTTTTGCGGCAATCAGCCCCAGCATTTT	CASSFCGNQPQHF
NA	TRBJ1-2	few	TRBV24-1	TGTGCCACCAGTTCCTTGCGGCCCTCCGCCTATGGCTACACCTTC	CATSSLRPSAYGYTF
TRBD2	TRBJ2-1	NA	TRBV7-7	TGTGCCAGCAGCTTAGCGGCTAGCGGGAGTCTAAACAATGAGCAGTTCTTC	CASSLAASGSLNNEQFF
NA	TRBJ2-1	NA	TRBV5-1	TGCGCCAGCAGCCAAAAGACAGGAAACAATGAGCAGTTCTTC	CASSQKTGNNEQFF
TRBD1	TRBJ2-4	few	TRBV7-2	TGTGCCAGCAGCGCCCACAGGGGAGCCAAAAACATTCAGTACTTC	CASSAHRGAKNIQYF
NA	TRBJ1-2	NA	TRBV20-1	TGCAGTGCTAGAGATTTCGCGGGATTGGGATATGGCTACACCTTC	CSARDFAGLGYGYTF
TRBD2	TRBJ2-1	NA	TRBV9	TGTGCCAGCAGCCCTCTAGCGGGGGCTAGCTCCTACAATGAGCAGTTCTTC	CASSPLAGASSYNEQFF
NA	TRBJ2-2	NA	TRBV5-1	TGCGCCAGCAGCTCCCACCGGACGGTGAACACCGGGGAGCTGTTTTTT	CASSSHRTVNTGELFF
NA	TRBJ2-5	NA	TRBV29-1	TGCAGCGTTGGACTCAGACTAGGAGGAGAGACCCAGTACTTC	CSVGLRLGGETQYF
NA	TRBJ2-5	NA	TRBV6-2/TRBV6-3	TGTGCCAGCAGTTACGCTACGGGACTCATAGGAGAGACCCAGTACTTC	CASSYATGLIGETQYF
TRBD2	TRBJ2-5	few	TRBV20-1	TGCAGTGCTAGAGATCTCAAGCGGGAGGGCCTGAAGACCCAGTACTTC	CSARDLKREGLKTQYF
TRBD1	TRBJ1-1	many	TRBV29-1	TGCAGCGTTGTGGACAGGGGGAACACTGAAGCTTTCTTT	CSVVDRGNTEAFF
TRBD1	TRBJ2-3	NA	TRBV13	TGTGCCAGCAGAAGACAGGGTTTTCGGAGGACAGATACGCAGTATTTT	CASRRQGFRRTDTQYF
NA	TRBJ2-7	NA	TRBV20-1	TGCAGTGCCGCCCGGAGTTCCTACGAGCAGTACTTC	CSAARSSYEQYF
NA	TRBJ1-2	NA	TRBV7-2	TGTGCCAGCAGCTCCACGCTGGGACCGCTAAACTATGGCTACACCTTC	CASSSTLGPLNYGYTF
NA	TRBJ2-2	once	TRBV6-2/TRBV6-3	TGTGCCAGCAGTTGGCCCGGATCGGTTGCCGGGGAGCTGTTTTTT	CASSWPGSVAGELFF
NA	TRBJ2-1	few	TRBV21-1	TGTGCCAGCAGCAAACACTCTGAAGCAGGGACTCGAACCTACAATGAGCAGTTCTTC	CASSKHSEAGTRTYNEQFF
NA	TRBJ2-4	few	TRBV13	TGTGCCAGCAGCTTACTTACCGGTGTAGCCAAAAACATTCAGTACTTC	CASSLLTGVAKNIQYF
TRBD1	TRBJ1-2	NA	TRBV4-1	TGCGCCAGCAGCCAAGGTGGACAGGGGCTAACCAACTATGGCTACACCTTC	CASSQGGQGLTNYGYTF
TRBD1	TRBJ1-4	NA	TRBV6-1	TGTGCCAGCAGTCGAGACAGGGGGGCTAATGAAAAACTGTTTTTT	CASSRDRGANEKLFF
NA	TRBJ2-7	few	TRBV7-9	TGTGCCAGCAGCTTAGTTGGACAGATTTACGAGCAGTACTTC	CASSLVGQIYEQYF
TRBD2	TRBJ2-1	few	TRBV29-1	TGCAGCGGCCTTCGGCGGGAGGGCAGTGAGCAGTTCTTC	CSGLRREGSEQFF
TRBD2	TRBJ2-1	many	TRBV12-3/TRBV12-4	TGTGCCAGCAGCTTAACCCCGGGACTAGCGAATGAGCAGTTCTTC	CASSLTPGLANEQFF
NA	TRBJ2-7	NA	TRBV11-2	TGTGCCAGCAGCTCGCTAATTGGCAGGAGCTCCTACGAGCAGTACTTC	CASSSLIGRSSYEQYF
NA	TRBJ1-1	NA	TRBV2	TGTGCCAGCAGGGAGACCGGGATCGATCCTCCAGCTTTCTTT	CASRETGIDPPAFF
NA	TRBJ2-1	NA	TRBV7-9	TGTGCCAGCAGCCTGGTCGGAGGGAATAGCAACAATGAGCAGTTCTTC	CASSLVGGNSNNEQFF
NA	TRBJ1-1	many	TRBV5-1	TGCGCCAGCAGCCCGGGACCCGGGGACACTGAAGCTTTCTTT	CASSPGPGDTEAFF
TRBD1	TRBJ1-5	NA	TRBV12-3/TRBV12-4	TGTGCCAGCAGCCGGACAGGGCTCAGCAATCAGCCCCAGCATTTT	CASSRTGLSNQPQHF
NA	TRBJ1-1	NA	TRBV4-3	TGCGCCAGCAGTCACGCCGCCAGGAACACTGAAGCTTTCTTT	CASSHAARNTEAFF
TRBD1	TRBJ1-2	few	TRBV6-5	TGTGCCAGCAGTTACTCGGGAGGGGGCCGACATGGCTACACCTTC	CASSYSGGGRHGYTF
NA	TRBJ2-1	NA	TRBV12-3/TRBV12-4	TGTGCCAGCAGTCTAAGCGAAACCTCCTACAATGAGCAGTTCTTC	CASSLSETSYNEQFF
TRBD2	TRBJ2-3	NA	TRBV5-8	TGTGCCAGCAGCTTGGAAGCGGGGGGATCCACAGATACGCAGTATTTT	CASSLEAGGSTDTQYF
NA	TRBJ2-1	NA	TRBV12-3/TRBV12-4	TGTGCCAGCACCCCCGGCCGGCAGGGTTCCTACAATGAGCAGTTCTTC	CASTPGRQGSYNEQFF
TRBD1	TRBJ1-4	few	TRBV7-9	TGTGCCAGCAGCATCAGACAGGGGGGTGAGAAACTGTTTTTT	CASSIRQGGEKLFF
NA	TRBJ2-1	NA	TRBV5-1	TGCGCCAGCAGCTCCTTACAGGAGAATGAGCAGTTCTTC	CASSSLQENEQFF
NA	TRBJ2-5	NA	TRBV20-1	TGCAGTGCTATTATAAGACGAGAGGAGACCCAGTACTTC	CSAIIRREETQYF
TRBD2	TRBJ2-1	few	TRBV27	TGTGCCAGCAGTTTTACAGTGCCTGCTAGCGGCAATGAGCAGTTCTTC	CASSFTVPASGNEQFF
NA	TRBJ2-5	NA	TRBV29-1	TGCAGCGCCTGGAGGTTTCTGCAAGAGACCCAGTACTTC	CSAWRFLQETQYF
TRBD1	TRBJ1-1	few	TRBV2	TGTGCCACGGACAGGAGGAACACTGAAGCTTTCTTT	CATDRRNTEAFF